This T cell receptor beta chain was retrieved from a study of tumor-infiltrating lymphocytes in localized non-small cell lung cancer. Study results and caveats: No T-cell fraction difference was seen between IM1 and IM2 tumors.

On this clone: Its antigen is currently unknown.

The assay was immunoSEQ multiplex PCR, and TCRdb's table has in-frame clones only and misses some. The sample has under 15,000 clones; 85% to 90% are singletons. Trimming took off 2 bases at V and 2 bases at J, with 10 bases between the two ends. The CDR3 is made up of 14 amino acids. From germline, CDR1 is SEHNR and CDR2 FQNEAQ (reference sequence). The source material was lung tumor tissue. The chain has TRBV7-9 and TRBJ2-7, with D possibly being TRBD2 (5 bases). This TCR was recovered from a human donor with non-small cell lung cancer. The CDR3 sequence is CASSLREGTYEQYF. The CDR3 DNA reads TGTGCCAGCAGCTTACGAGAGGGCACCTACGAGCAGTACTTC.